The T cell receptor beta chain described here comes from a study of blood T cell repertoires in COVID-19. Across the study: The analysed material was cDNA or gDNA that came from T cells, B-cell-depleted T cells, or PBMCs.

After removal of 9 bases from V and 1 base from J, the junction contained 5 bases not matched to a gene. Germline V gene sequence: CDR1 KGHDR, CDR2 SFDVKD. The CDR3 spans 13 residues. Authors' data handling: For nucleated cells, counts were estimated from reference gene primer amplification. Here immunoSEQ multiplex PCR was the method, and the copy in TCRdb shows in-frame clones only, minus some. D and trimming come from the DNA, and the V and J calls and clone size come from that table. The profile shows over 50,000 clones, around 77% of them singletons. The sequence was collected from a man older than 75 with active or convalescent COVID-19. This chain joins TRBV24-1 and TRBJ2-7; 7 positions match TRBD2. The sequenced sample consisted of peripheral blood. The CDR3 loop is CATRASGSYEQYF. DNA of the CDR3: TGTGCCACCCGGGCTAGCGGATCCTACGAGCAGTACTTC.